This entry describes one TCR beta chain. No antigen is known for it. The data stem from a study of OX40 agonist ivuxolimab in advanced cancers. For the study at large: Patients were dosed intravenously with ivuxolimab at 0.01 to 10 mg/kg every 2 weeks.

Overall study findings and caveats: CD4+ and CD8+ blood T cells expanded clonally by week 6 at 0.1 to 3.0 mg/kg. Average numbers of expanded clones were greater in CD8+ T cells than in CD4+.

Repertoires were generated with immunoSEQ multiplex PCR, while TCRdb's copy carries only in-frame clones and drops some. The profile shows about 35,000 clones, 92% of them singletons. The J segment lost 2 bases and the V segment lost 2 bases, leaving 4 bases of the junction unmatched. Germline V lookup: CDR1 SEHNR, CDR2 FQNEAQ (reference sequence). The CDR3 spans 15 residues. This sequence was found in an adult with an advanced solid tumor such as melanoma, head and neck, liver or kidney cancer. The genes are TRBV7-9 and TRBJ2-7; the match to TRBD1 covers 9 bases. This material consisted of CD4+ or CD8+ T cells sorted from blood, taken in a trial of the OX40 agonist ivuxolimab. The CDR3 DNA follows: TGTGCCAGCAGCTTAAATTGGGACAGGGCCTACGAGCAGTACTTC. Protein: CASSLNWDRAYEQYF. Supplemented by reference TRBV7-9 and TRBJ2-7, the full variable domain reads DTGVSQNPRHKITKRGQNVTFRCDPISEHNRLYWYRQTLGQGPEFLTYFQNEAQLEKSRLLSDRFSAERPKGSFSTLEIQRTEQGDSAMYLCASSLNWDRAYEQYFGPGTRLTVT.